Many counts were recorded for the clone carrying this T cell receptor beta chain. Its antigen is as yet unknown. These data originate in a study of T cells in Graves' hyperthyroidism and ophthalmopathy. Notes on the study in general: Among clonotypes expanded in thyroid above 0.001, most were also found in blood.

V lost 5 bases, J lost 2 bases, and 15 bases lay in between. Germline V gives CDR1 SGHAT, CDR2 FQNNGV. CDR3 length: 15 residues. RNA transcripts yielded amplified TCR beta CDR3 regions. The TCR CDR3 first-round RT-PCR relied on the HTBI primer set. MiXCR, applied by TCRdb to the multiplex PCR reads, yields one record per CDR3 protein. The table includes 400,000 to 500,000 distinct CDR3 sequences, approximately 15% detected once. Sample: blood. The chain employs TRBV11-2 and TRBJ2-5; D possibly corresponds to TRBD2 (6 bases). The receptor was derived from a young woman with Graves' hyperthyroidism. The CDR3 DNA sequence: TGTGCCAGCAGCCCCCAGGCGAGCGGGCAAGAGACCCAGTACTTC. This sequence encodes CASSPQASGQETQYF.